These T cell receptor beta chains were read from a single sample in a study of blood T cell repertoires in COVID-19. The assay was immunoSEQ multiplex PCR, and TCRdb's table has in-frame clones only and misses some. The sample holds 300,000 or so clones, 90% to 95% seen once. Specimen: peripheral blood. The source is a woman under 40 with COVID-19, enrolled during active disease. CDR3s include the opening cysteine and the closing phenylalanine or tryptophan. The order of the fields is CDR3 DNA, CDR3 protein, V gene, clone size, D gene, J gene. A D gene is named only where the DNA matches it firmly. The size entry is marked missing in some rows and otherwise reads once, few, many or a size class.

TGCGCCAGCAGCTTGGAACAGGGAACCGGGGAGCTGTTTTTT | CASSLEQGTGELFF | TRBV5-1 | . | . | TRBJ2-2
TGTGCCAGCAGCCCGGGGACAGGGGTCGCTGGAAACACCATATATTTT | CASSPGTGVAGNTIYF | TRBV7-6 | . | TRBD1 | TRBJ1-3
TGCGCCAGCAGCTTGAACCAGGGGGAAGATGGCTACACCTTC | CASSLNQGEDGYTF | TRBV5-1 | . | TRBD1 | TRBJ1-2
TGCGCCAGCAGCCCTGGACAGAATTCTAACTATGGCTACACCTTC | CASSPGQNSNYGYTF | TRBV5-1 | . | . | TRBJ1-2
TGTGCCAGCCTTTCCGGGACAACGGCCGTCGGTGCTTTCTTT | CASLSGTTAVGAFF | TRBV6-5 | . | . | TRBJ1-1
TGCGCCAGCAGTGCTAGCGGGACCCTCGAGCAGTACTTC | CASSASGTLEQYF | TRBV10-1 | . | TRBD2 | TRBJ2-7
TGCGCCAGCAGCTTGGCAGGGGATTTAACTGAAGCTTTCTTT | CASSLAGDLTEAFF | TRBV5-1 | . | . | TRBJ1-1
TGTGCCAGTAGTACTAGCGGGGGGGCTGGGGATACGCAGTATTTT | CASSTSGGAGDTQYF | TRBV19 | once | TRBD2 | TRBJ2-3
TGTGCCAGCAGTTCGCTACAGGGACTGAACACTGAAGCTTTCTTT | CASSSLQGLNTEAFF | TRBV27 | . | . | TRBJ1-1
TGCGCCAGCAGTGAAGGACAGGCCTTTAACTATGGCTACACCTTC | CASSEGQAFNYGYTF | TRBV10-2 | . | TRBD1 | TRBJ1-2
TGTGCCATCAGCCCGGACAGGGATGGCTACACCTTC | CAISPDRDGYTF | TRBV10-3 | . | TRBD1 | TRBJ1-2
TGTGCCAGCAGTTTATCAGAGGGCACTGAAGCTTTCTTT | CASSLSEGTEAFF | TRBV27 | . | . | TRBJ1-1
TGTGCCAGCAGGGGGACAGGGTACGAGCAGTACTTC | CASRGTGYEQYF | TRBV6-5 | . | TRBD1 | TRBJ2-7
TGTGCCAGCAGCCCCCGGGGACAGGGTAGGAATGAGCAGTTCTTC | CASSPRGQGRNEQFF | TRBV11-3 | . | TRBD1 | TRBJ2-1
TGTGCCAGCAGCTTCAGGGGGCTTGTGCTGAATGAGCAGTTCTTC | CASSFRGLVLNEQFF | TRBV11-2 | . | TRBD1 | TRBJ2-1
TGTGCCAGCAGCCAAGAAGGGACTGCGGGAGGACGCGATACGCAGTATTTT | CASSQEGTAGGRDTQYF | TRBV3-1/TRBV3-2 | . | TRBD2 | TRBJ2-3
TGCGCCAGCAGCTTGCCTGCTACAGGGGAAGGAAACACCATATATTTT | CASSLPATGEGNTIYF | TRBV5-1 | . | TRBD1 | TRBJ1-3
TGTGCCAGCAGCTTGGGACAGGCCCCAACTAATGAAAAACTGTTTTTT | CASSLGQAPTNEKLFF | TRBV5-8 | . | . | TRBJ1-4
TGTGCCAGCAGCTTAGGACGCAGTACAGGGGAGACTGAAGCTTTCTTT | CASSLGRSTGETEAFF | TRBV7-9 | . | TRBD1 | TRBJ1-1
TGTGCCAGTAACCAGGGACTAGCGGGAGTAGTCGGGGAGCTGTTTTTT | CASNQGLAGVVGELFF | TRBV19 | . | TRBD2 | TRBJ2-2
TGTGCCATCAGTGAGGATCCAGGGGGCTCTGGAAACACCATATATTTT | CAISEDPGGSGNTIYF | TRBV10-3 | . | TRBD1 | TRBJ1-3
TGTGCCAGTAGTCAAGGGACAGCGAATGAAAAACTGTTTTTT | CASSQGTANEKLFF | TRBV19 | . | TRBD1 | TRBJ1-4
TGTGCCAGTTCCTCCCGGGACACTTATAATTCACCCCTCCACTTT | CASSSRDTYNSPLHF | TRBV19 | . | . | TRBJ1-6
TGTGCCAGCAGTTTTTACAGGGGGCTAGGAGATACGCAGTATTTT | CASSFYRGLGDTQYF | TRBV28 | . | TRBD1 | TRBJ2-3
TGTGCCAGCAGTGAGGAAAGACAGAACTATGGCTACACCTTC | CASSEERQNYGYTF | TRBV2 | . | . | TRBJ1-2
TGTGCCAGCAGTTTATCGACCGACATATACAATGAGCAGTTCTTC | CASSLSTDIYNEQFF | TRBV27 | . | . | TRBJ2-1
TGCGCCAGCAGCTTGGGGCCTAGCGTGAGGAATGAGCAGTTCTTC | CASSLGPSVRNEQFF | TRBV5-1 | . | . | TRBJ2-1
TGTGCCAGCAGTCACCCTTGGGGGGGACAAGAGACCCAGTACTTC | CASSHPWGGQETQYF | TRBV6-5 | . | TRBD2 | TRBJ2-5
TGTGCCATCAGTGTCAGACTAGCGGAGAACACCGGGGAGCTGTTTTTT | CAISVRLAENTGELFF | TRBV10-3 | . | TRBD2 | TRBJ2-2
TGTGCCGGGGCCGGGACTAGCGGTCACAATGAGCAGTTCTTC | CAGAGTSGHNEQFF | TRBV2 | . | TRBD2 | TRBJ2-1
TGTGCCTGGAGTGCGAGCTACGAGCAGTACTTC | CAWSASYEQYF | TRBV30 | once | . | TRBJ2-7
TGTGCCAGCAGCAAGACGCACCAACAGGGGGATGGCTACACCTTC | CASSKTHQQGDGYTF | TRBV21-1 | . | . | TRBJ1-2
TGCGCCAGCAGCTTGGTGGGCTCCACCTCTGGAAACACCATATATTTT | CASSLVGSTSGNTIYF | TRBV5-1 | . | . | TRBJ1-3
TGTGCCAGCAGCTTAGGTGGACAGCTCGGAAACACCATATATTTT | CASSLGGQLGNTIYF | TRBV7-9 | . | . | TRBJ1-3
TGTGCCAGCAGCCCAGGGCTTGGGATGATGAACACTGAAGCTTTCTTT | CASSPGLGMMNTEAFF | TRBV11-2 | . | . | TRBJ1-1
TGTGCCAGCAGCCTGCGCAGGGGGAGTGGCTACACCTTC | CASSLRRGSGYTF | TRBV13 | . | TRBD1 | TRBJ1-2
TGTGCCTGGAGGGGCAAGTCGTGGTACACCTTC | CAWRGKSWYTF | TRBV30 | . | . | TRBJ1-2
TGTGCCAGCAGTTTATTTATTCAGCCCCAGCATTTT | CASSLFIQPQHF | TRBV28 | few | . | TRBJ1-5
TGTGCCAGCAGCTTAGTCAGGGCCCAAGAGACCCAGTACTTC | CASSLVRAQETQYF | TRBV7-2 | . | . | TRBJ2-5
TGTGCCAGCAGCCCACAGGGGACTAGCGGGACGTACAATGAGCAGTTCTTC | CASSPQGTSGTYNEQFF | TRBV6-4 | . | TRBD2 | TRBJ2-1
TGTGCCAGCTCACTGACAGGGGGCTCTTTGAACACCGGGGAGCTGTTTTTT | CASSLTGGSLNTGELFF | TRBV18 | . | TRBD1 | TRBJ2-2
TGTGCCAGCACAGTCAGGCAGGCTGAAGCTTTCTTT | CASTVRQAEAFF | TRBV5-6 | . | . | TRBJ1-1
TGTGCCAGCACCTCGCGGCGGTACTCTGGAAACACCATATATTTT | CASTSRRYSGNTIYF | TRBV4-2 | . | . | TRBJ1-3
TGTGCCAGCGGCGGACAGGGGAGGGAGCAGTACTTC | CASGGQGREQYF | TRBV11-2 | . | TRBD1 | TRBJ2-7
TGCAGTGCTAGTCATCCGGGACAGGGAATTCAAGAGACCCAGTACTTC | CSASHPGQGIQETQYF | TRBV20-1 | . | TRBD1 | TRBJ2-5
TGCGCCAGCAGTGATTTTTCAGGGAGGACTGAAGCTTTCTTT | CASSDFSGRTEAFF | TRBV10-2 | . | . | TRBJ1-1
TGCAGCGCTGCCCCGGGGGGAAGGAACTATGGCTACACCTTC | CSAAPGGRNYGYTF | TRBV29-1 | once | . | TRBJ1-2
TGCGCCAGCAGTTCGGACAGGGGGCGCGGGGACGGCACAGATACGCAGTATTTT | CASSSDRGRGDGTDTQYF | TRBV5-1 | . | TRBD1 | TRBJ2-3
TGTGCCAGCAGCCCTCTAGCGGGAGGTGGGGATGAGCAGTTCTTC | CASSPLAGGGDEQFF | TRBV6-4 | . | TRBD2 | TRBJ2-1
TGTGCCAGCAGCTTAGTTTTGGGGGCGCGGAACACTGAAGCTTTCTTT | CASSLVLGARNTEAFF | TRBV7-9 | . | . | TRBJ1-1